The 18 T cell receptor beta chains in this list originate from one sample, sequenced in a study of identical twins. TCRdb recomputed calls from the 5' RACE reads with MiXCR, one row per CDR3 protein. Among about 530,000 distinct CDR3 sequences, 20% to 25% were seen once, and the ten largest hold 0.45% to 0.5%. These data also featured in a second study, about yellow fever vaccine responses in identical twins.

Source material: CD4+ T cells sorted from blood. These receptors all come from a woman younger than 30 in good health.

The table lists this clonotype with a few counts. DNA of the CDR3: TGTGCCAGCAGCTCCGGATACTCCTACAATGAGCAGTTCTTC. This sequence encodes CASSSGYSYNEQFF. The chain employs TRBV12-3 or TRBV12-4 and TRBJ2-1; no firm D call. The CDR3 contains 14 residues. The V end lost 6 bases, the J end lost 0 bases, and 9 bases lay between the germline ends.

Only a few counts were recorded for this clonotype. The J gene is TRBJ1-6, the V gene TRBV11-2; D perhaps matches TRBD1 (5 bases). The germline gives CDR1 SGHAT, CDR2 FQNNGV. The V end lost 6 bases, the J end lost 6 bases, and 9 bases lay between the germline ends. The CDR3 is 13 amino acids. CDR3 protein: CASRGTFNSPLHF. Written as DNA, the CDR3 is TGTGCCAGCAGAGGGACCTTTAATTCACCCCTCCACTTT.

This clonotype was seen a few times. The rearrangement joins TRBV12-3 or TRBV12-4 to TRBJ1-6; 7 bases are shared with TRBD1. The CDR3 totals 15 residues. V shed 7 bases, J shed 9 bases, and the junction held 12 bases outside the gene matches. CDR3 sequence: CASTKRQGLGSPLHF. Here the CDR3 DNA reads TGTGCCAGCACCAAACGACAGGGTCTGGGTTCACCCCTCCACTTT.

This clonotype was recorded many times. In nucleotides, the CDR3 is TGCGCCAGCAGCCAAGATTCCCAGGGTAGGACAGATACGCAGTATTTT. It specifies CASSQDSQGRTDTQYF. V usage is TRBV4-1 and J usage is TRBJ2-3, with D maybe TRBD1 (5 bases). The CDR3 loop spans 16 amino acids. Trimming shortened V by 0 bases and J by 3 bases, and 13 bases separated the two germline ends. Germline CDR1 and CDR2: MGHRA and YSYEKL.

V and J are TRBV28 and TRBJ1-2, with 8 nucleotides matching TRBD1. Per the germline V gene, CDR1 is MDHEN and CDR2 is SYDVKM. CDR3 length equals 13 residues. After removal of 6 bases from V and 4 bases from J, the junction contained 4 bases not matched to a gene. The CDR3 here is CASSRGLSYGYTF. The CDR3 DNA reads TGTGCCAGCAGCAGGGGGCTTAGCTATGGCTACACCTTC.

The chain carries TRBV5-1 and TRBJ2-7; D is ambiguous. The length of the CDR3 is 11 residues. The germline CDR1 and CDR2 sequences are SGHRS and YFSETQ. The V and J ends lost 0 bases and 7 bases respectively, with 5 bases between them. CDR3 sequence: CASSLAWEQYF. In nucleotides, the CDR3 is TGCGCCAGCAGCTTGGCCTGGGAGCAGTACTTC.

CDR3 amino acids: CASSFGLLSNQPQHF. In nucleotides, the CDR3 is TGTGCCAGCAGCTTTGGGCTCCTCAGCAATCAGCCCCAGCATTTT. The V gene is TRBV12-1, the J gene TRBJ1-5. TRBV12-1 is a pseudogene segment. This CDR3 contains 15 residues.

The rearrangement uses TRBV2 and TRBJ2-6; 11 bases agree with TRBD2. Losses at the gene ends were 5 bases for V and 2 bases for J; bases not matched to a gene: 5. This CDR3 is built from 17 residues. Per the germline V gene, CDR1 is SNHLY and CDR2 is FYNNEI. DNA of the CDR3: TGTGCCAGCAGTCCGACTAGCGGGGTAACTGGGGCCAACGTCCTGACTTTC. As protein: CASSPTSGVTGANVLTF.

The chain joins TRBV20-1 to TRBJ1-6; D remains unclear. CDR3 length equals 12 residues. The V gene lost 4 bases and the J gene lost 9 bases, with 10 bases spanning the gap. CDR1 is DFQATT and CDR2 is SNEGSKA in the germline V gene (reference sequence). CDR3 DNA: TGCAGTGCTACCCCACGGGGTTCACCCCTCCACTTT. Translated: CSATPRGSPLHF.

This clonotype was seen repeatedly, ten times or more. The V gene is TRBV28, the J gene TRBJ1-1; D not resolved. This CDR3 has 11 residues. V lost 1 base and J 11 bases, leaving 8 bases between the germline ends. Per the germline V gene, CDR1 is MDHEN and CDR2 is SYDVKM. Written as DNA, the CDR3 is TGTGCCAGCAGTTTATTAAGGGATGCTTTCTTT. It codes for CASSLLRDAFF. Full variable domain (outside the CDR3, taken from reference TRBV28 and TRBJ1-1): DVKVTQSSRYLVKRTGEKVFLECVQDMDHENMFWYRQDPGLGLRLIYFSYDVKMKEKGDIPEGYSVSREKKERFSLILESASTNQTSMYLCASSLLRDAFFGQGTRLTVV.

This clonotype has a handful of counts. The chain couples TRBV20-1 to TRBJ2-3, with no clear D. CDR3 length: 13 residues. Per germline, CDR1 DFQATT and CDR2 SNEGSKA (reference sequence). Trimming left V 1 base short and J 3 bases short, with 8 bases between. CDR3 bases: TGCAGTGCTAGAGCCCCCCTTACAGATACGCAGTATTTT. It yields the protein CSARAPLTDTQYF.

A few counts support this clonotype. This rearrangement joins TRBV5-6 to TRBJ2-7; the match to TRBD1 covers 9 bases. From germline, CDR1 is SGHDT and CDR2 YYEEEE. The CDR3 extends over 15 amino acids. The junction had 7 bases not matched to a gene; V was cut back by 4 bases and J by 2 bases. The chain's CDR3 is CASSKRTGVTYEQYV. The CDR3 DNA is TGTGCCAGCAGCAAGAGGACAGGGGTCACCTACGAGCAGTACGTC.

This clonotype has just a few counts. The chain is built from TRBV7-2 and TRBJ1-3; perhaps TRBD1 as D (6 bases). The CDR3 is 16 residues long. CDR1 and CDR2 (germline): SGHTA, FQGNSA. Trimming stripped 4 bases from V and 0 bases from J, with 13 bases between. The CDR3: CASSSTGYSSGNTIYF. The CDR3 region has the DNA TGTGCCAGCAGCTCCACAGGGTACAGCTCTGGAAACACCATATATTTT. The whole variable domain, filled in from reference TRBV7-2 and TRBJ1-3, reads GAGVSQSPSNKVTEKGKDVELRCDPISGHTALYWYRQSLGQGLEFLIYFQGNSAPDKSGLPSDRFSAERTGGSVSTLTIQRTQQEDSAVYLCASSSTGYSSGNTIYFGEGSWLTVV.

The chain is built from TRBV25-1 and TRBJ2-3; D is perhaps TRBD1 (5 bases). Trimming left V 6 bases short and J 1 base short, with 14 bases between. This CDR3 comprises 15 residues. Germline V gives CDR1 MGHDK, CDR2 SYGVNS. Here the CDR3 DNA reads TGTGCCAGCAGGGCAGGGTTATACGGCACAGATACGCAGTATTTT. Residues: CASRAGLYGTDTQYF.

This clonotype has only a few counts. DNA for the CDR3: TGTGCCAGCAGCTTTATAGGCGGAGAGCAGTTCTTC. Translation gives CASSFIGGEQFF. V and J are TRBV7-2 and TRBJ2-1; D gene uncertain. Germline V gene data show CDR1 as SGHTA and CDR2 as FQGNSA. This CDR3 is built from 12 residues. V dropped 3 bases and J dropped 10 bases, with 10 bases sitting between them.

This clonotype has a handful of counts. This chain joins TRBV2 and TRBJ1-6, with D unresolved. The V end lost 3 bases, the J end lost 7 bases, and 10 bases lay between the germline ends. CDR3 length: 14 residues. Germline V gene sequence: CDR1 SNHLY, CDR2 FYNNEI. CDR3 in DNA: TGTGCCAGCAGTGAGATAGACCCGAATTCACCCCTCCACTTT. It is translated as CASSEIDPNSPLHF. The full variable domain, its missing parts supplied by reference TRBV2 and TRBJ1-6, is EPEVTQTPSHQVTQMGQEVILRCVPISNHLYFYWYRQILGQKVEFLVSFYNNEISEKSEIFDDQFSVERPDGSNFTLKIRSTKLEDSAMYFCASSEIDPNSPLHFGNGTRLTVT.

This clonotype was seen more than once but under ten times. The chain combines TRBV5-1 with TRBJ2-2; D is unclear. Germline CDR1 SGHRS, CDR2 YFSETQ. This CDR3 comprises 16 residues. Trimming removed 2 bases at V and 3 bases at J, with 14 bases between. The CDR3, as DNA: TGCGCCAGCAGCTTTCTGTTGGTTATGGACACCGGGGAGCTGTTTTTT. Protein product: CASSFLLVMDTGELFF.

The chain has TRBV2 and TRBJ1-1; D unresolved. Trimming removed 6 bases at V and 1 base at J, with 15 bases between. Germline assignment: CDR1 SNHLY and CDR2 FYNNEI. The CDR3 extends over 15 amino acids. For the CDR3, the DNA is TGTGCCAGCAGCGTAGACGGACCGGGGAACACTGAAGCTTTCTTT. It yields the protein CASSVDGPGNTEAFF.